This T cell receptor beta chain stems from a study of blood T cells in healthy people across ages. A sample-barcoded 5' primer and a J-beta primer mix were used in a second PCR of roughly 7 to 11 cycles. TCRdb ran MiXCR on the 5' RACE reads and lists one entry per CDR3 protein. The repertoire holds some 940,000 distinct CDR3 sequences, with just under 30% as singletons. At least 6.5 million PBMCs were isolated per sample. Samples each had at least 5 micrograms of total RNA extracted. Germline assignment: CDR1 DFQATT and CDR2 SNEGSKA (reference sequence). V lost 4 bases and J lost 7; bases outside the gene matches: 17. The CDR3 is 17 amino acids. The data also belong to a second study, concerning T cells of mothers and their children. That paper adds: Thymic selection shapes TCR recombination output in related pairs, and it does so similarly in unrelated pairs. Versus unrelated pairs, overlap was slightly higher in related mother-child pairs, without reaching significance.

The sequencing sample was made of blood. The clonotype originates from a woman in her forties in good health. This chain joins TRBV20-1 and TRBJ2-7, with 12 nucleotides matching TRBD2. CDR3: CSATRLAGVPSYNEQYF. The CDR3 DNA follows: TGCAGTGCTACTAGACTAGCGGGGGTTCCCTCCTACAATGAGCAGTACTTC.